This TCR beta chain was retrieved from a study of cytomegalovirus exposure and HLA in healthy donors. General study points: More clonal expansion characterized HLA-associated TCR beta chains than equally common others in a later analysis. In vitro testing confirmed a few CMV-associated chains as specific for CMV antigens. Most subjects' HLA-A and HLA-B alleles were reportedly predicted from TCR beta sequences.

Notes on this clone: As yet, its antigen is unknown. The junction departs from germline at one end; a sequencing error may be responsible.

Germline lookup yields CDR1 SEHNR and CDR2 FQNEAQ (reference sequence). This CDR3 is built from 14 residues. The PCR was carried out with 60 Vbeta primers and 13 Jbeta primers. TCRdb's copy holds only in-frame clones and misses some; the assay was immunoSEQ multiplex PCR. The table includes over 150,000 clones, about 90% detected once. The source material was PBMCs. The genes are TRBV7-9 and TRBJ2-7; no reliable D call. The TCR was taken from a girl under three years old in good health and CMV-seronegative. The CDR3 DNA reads TGTTCCAGCAGCTTCACAATCTTACCCTACGAGCAGTACTTC. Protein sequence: CSSSFTILPYEQYF. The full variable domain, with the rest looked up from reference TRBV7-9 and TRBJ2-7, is DTGVSQNPRHKITKRGQNVTFRCDPISEHNRLYWYRQTLGQGPEFLTYFQNEAQLEKSRLLSDRFSAERPKGSFSTLEIQRTEQGDSAMYLCSSSFTILPYEQYFGPGTRLTVT.